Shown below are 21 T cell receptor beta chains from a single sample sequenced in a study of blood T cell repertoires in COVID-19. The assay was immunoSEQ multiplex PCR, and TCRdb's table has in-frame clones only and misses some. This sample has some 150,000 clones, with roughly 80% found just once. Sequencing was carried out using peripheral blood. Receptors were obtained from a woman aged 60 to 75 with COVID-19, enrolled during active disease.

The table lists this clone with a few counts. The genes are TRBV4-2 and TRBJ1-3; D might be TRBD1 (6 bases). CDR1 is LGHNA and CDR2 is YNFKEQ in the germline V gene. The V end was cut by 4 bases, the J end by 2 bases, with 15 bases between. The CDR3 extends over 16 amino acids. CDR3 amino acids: CASSPWGGRTGNTIYF. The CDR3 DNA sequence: TGTGCCAGCAGCCCGTGGGGGGGGCGGACTGGAAACACCATATATTTT.

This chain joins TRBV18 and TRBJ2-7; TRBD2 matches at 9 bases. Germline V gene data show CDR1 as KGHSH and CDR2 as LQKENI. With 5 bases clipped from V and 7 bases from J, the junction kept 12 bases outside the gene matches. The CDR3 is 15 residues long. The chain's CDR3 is CASSTRWREGREQYF. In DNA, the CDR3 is TGTGCCAGCTCAACCCGGTGGCGGGAGGGACGGGAGCAGTACTTC.

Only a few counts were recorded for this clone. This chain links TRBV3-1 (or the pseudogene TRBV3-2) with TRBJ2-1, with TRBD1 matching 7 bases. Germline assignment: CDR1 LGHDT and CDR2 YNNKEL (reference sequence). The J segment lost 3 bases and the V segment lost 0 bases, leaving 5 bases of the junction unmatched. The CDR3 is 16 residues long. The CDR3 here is CASSQDLGQYYNEQFF. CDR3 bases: TGTGCCAGCAGCCAAGATTTGGGACAGTACTACAATGAGCAGTTCTTC.

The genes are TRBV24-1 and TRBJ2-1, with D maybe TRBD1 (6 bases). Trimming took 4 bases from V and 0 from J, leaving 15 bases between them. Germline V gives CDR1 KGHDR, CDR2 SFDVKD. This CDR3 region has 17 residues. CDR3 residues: CATSERTVLRSYNEQFF. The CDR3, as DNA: TGTGCCACCAGTGAAAGGACAGTCTTGCGCTCCTACAATGAGCAGTTCTTC.

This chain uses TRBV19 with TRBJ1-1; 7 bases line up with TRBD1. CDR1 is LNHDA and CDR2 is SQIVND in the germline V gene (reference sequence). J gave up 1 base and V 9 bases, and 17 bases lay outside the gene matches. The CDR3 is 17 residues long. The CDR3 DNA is TGTGCCAGCAGATTTCGGACAGGATCCAGCGAGAACACTGAAGCTTTCTTT. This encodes CASRFRTGSSENTEAFF.

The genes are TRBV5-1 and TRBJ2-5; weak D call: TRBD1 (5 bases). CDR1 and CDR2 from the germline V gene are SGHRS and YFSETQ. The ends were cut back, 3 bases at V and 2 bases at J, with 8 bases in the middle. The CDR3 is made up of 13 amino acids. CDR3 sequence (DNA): TGCGCCAGCAGCTCGACAGCTCAAGAGACCCAGTACTTC. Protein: CASSSTAQETQYF.

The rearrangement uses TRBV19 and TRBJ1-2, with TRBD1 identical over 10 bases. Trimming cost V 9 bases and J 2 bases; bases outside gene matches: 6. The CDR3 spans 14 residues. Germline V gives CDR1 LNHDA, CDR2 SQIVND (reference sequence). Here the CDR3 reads CASARQGANYGYTF. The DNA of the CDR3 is TGTGCCAGCGCTCGACAGGGGGCGAACTATGGCTACACCTTC.

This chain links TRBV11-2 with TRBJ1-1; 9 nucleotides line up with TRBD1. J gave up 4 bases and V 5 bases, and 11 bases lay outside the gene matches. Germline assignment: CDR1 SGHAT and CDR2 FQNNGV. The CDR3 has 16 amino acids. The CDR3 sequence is CASSLTGGRRGTEAFF. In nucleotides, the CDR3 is TGTGCCAGCAGCCTTACAGGGGGCAGGCGGGGCACTGAAGCTTTCTTT.

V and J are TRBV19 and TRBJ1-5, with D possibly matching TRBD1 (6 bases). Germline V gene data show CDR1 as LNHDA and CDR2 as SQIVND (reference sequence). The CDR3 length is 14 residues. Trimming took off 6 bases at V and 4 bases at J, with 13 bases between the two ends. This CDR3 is CASSRTVGNQPQHF. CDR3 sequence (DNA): TGTGCCAGTAGCCGGACAGTCGGAAATCAGCCCCAGCATTTT.

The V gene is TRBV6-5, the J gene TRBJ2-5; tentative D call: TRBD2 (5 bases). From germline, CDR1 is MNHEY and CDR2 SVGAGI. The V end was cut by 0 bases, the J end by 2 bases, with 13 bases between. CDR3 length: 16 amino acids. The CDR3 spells CASSYSGFRTQETQYF. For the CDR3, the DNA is TGTGCCAGCAGTTACTCGGGTTTTAGGACTCAAGAGACCCAGTACTTC.

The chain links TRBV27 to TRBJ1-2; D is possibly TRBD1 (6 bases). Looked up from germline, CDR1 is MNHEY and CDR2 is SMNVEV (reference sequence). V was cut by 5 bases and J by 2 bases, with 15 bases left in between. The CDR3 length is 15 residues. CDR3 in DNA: TGTGCCAGCAGTCCCCGTTTGGGGGCGAACTATGGCTACACCTTC. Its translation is CASSPRLGANYGYTF.

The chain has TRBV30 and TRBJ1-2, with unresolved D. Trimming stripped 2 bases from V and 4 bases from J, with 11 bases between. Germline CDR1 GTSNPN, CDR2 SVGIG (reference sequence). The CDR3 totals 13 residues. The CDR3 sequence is CAWSYTGTYGYTF. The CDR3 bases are TGTGCCTGGAGTTACACGGGTACCTATGGCTACACCTTC. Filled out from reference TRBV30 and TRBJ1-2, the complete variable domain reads SQTIHQWPATLVQPVGSPLSLECTVEGTSNPNLYWYRQAAGRGLQLLFYSVGIGQISSEVPQNLSASRPQDRQFILSSKKLLLSDSGFYLCAWSYTGTYGYTFGSGTRLTVV.

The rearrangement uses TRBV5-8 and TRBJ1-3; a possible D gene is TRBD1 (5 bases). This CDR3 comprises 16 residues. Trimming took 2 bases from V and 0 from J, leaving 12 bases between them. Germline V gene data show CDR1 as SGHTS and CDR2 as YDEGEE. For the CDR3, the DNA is TGTGCCAGCAGCTTCTGGGGCAGGGACTCTGGAAACACCATATATTTT. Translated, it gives CASSFWGRDSGNTIYF.

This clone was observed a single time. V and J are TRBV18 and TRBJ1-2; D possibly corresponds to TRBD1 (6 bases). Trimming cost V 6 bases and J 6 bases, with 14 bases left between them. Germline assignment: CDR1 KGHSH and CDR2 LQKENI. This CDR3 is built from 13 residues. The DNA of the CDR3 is TGTGCCAGCTCGCTTTACAGGGATGATGGCTACACCTTC. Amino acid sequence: CASSLYRDDGYTF.

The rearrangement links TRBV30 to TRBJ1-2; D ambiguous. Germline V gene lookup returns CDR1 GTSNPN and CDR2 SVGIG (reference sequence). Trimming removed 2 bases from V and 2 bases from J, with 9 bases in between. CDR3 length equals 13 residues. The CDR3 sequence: CAWSSGQNYGYTF. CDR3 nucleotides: TGTGCCTGGAGTAGCGGGCAGAACTATGGCTACACCTTC. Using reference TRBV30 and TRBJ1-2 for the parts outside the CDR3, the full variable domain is SQTIHQWPATLVQPVGSPLSLECTVEGTSNPNLYWYRQAAGRGLQLLFYSVGIGQISSEVPQNLSASRPQDRQFILSSKKLLLSDSGFYLCAWSSGQNYGYTFGSGTRLTVV.

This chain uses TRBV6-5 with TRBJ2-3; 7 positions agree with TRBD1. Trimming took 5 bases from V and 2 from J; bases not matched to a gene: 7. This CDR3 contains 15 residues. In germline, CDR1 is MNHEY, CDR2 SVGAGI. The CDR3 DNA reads TGTGCCAGCAGTATTAGGGACAGAACCACAGATACGCAGTATTTT. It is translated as CASSIRDRTTDTQYF.

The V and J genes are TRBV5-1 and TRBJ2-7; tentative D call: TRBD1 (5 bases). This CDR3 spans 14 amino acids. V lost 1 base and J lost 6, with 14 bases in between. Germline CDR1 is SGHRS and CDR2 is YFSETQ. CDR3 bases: TGCGCCAGCAGCTTGACTGGGGTGGGGCGCGAGCAGTACTTC. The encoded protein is CASSLTGVGREQYF.

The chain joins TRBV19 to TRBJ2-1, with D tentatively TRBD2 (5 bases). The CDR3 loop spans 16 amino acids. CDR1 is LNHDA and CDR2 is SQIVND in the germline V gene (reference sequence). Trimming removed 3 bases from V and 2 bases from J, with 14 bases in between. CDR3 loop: CASSMEVGNAYNEQFF. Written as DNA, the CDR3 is TGTGCCAGTAGTATGGAGGTGGGAAACGCCTACAATGAGCAGTTCTTC.

The CDR3 sequence: CASSQGRLGEQYV. In nucleotides, the CDR3 is TGTGCCAGCAGCCAAGGGAGGCTAGGGGAGCAGTACGTC. The chain links TRBV3-1 (or the pseudogene TRBV3-2) to TRBJ2-7, with D perhaps matching TRBD2 (5 bases). In germline, CDR1 is LGHDT, CDR2 YNNKEL (reference sequence). V gave up 1 base and J gave up 7 bases, with 11 bases separating them. The CDR3 is made up of 13 amino acids.

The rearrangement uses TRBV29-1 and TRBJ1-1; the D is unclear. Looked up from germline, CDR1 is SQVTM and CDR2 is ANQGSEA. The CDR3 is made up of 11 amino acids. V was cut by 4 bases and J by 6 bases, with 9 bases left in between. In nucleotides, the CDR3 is TGCAGCGTTGCCAGAGGGTCTGAAGCTTTCTTT. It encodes CSVARGSEAFF.

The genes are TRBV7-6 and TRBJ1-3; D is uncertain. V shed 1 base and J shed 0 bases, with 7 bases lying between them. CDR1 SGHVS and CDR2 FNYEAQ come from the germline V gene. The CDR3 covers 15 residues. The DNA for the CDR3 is TGTGCCAGCAGCTTAGGTGTCAGCTCTGGAAACACCATATATTTT. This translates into CASSLGVSSGNTIYF.